A single T cell receptor (beta chain) is shown here with its context. This clonotype occurred a few times. Its recognized antigen is unknown. No qualities accompany the bases; no much larger clone lies one base away. This sample stems from a study of blood T cells in healthy people across ages (dated by TCRdb to about 2015). Regarding the complete study: In model experiments, template switching captured about one uniquely barcoded TCR beta cDNA molecule for every two T cells. To track age-related changes in TCR beta repertoire diversity, the study relied on deep sequencing normalized with unique cDNA molecular identifiers. The donors were divided into four age groups: young (average around 15 years), middle-aged (roughly 42), aged (roughly 66) and long-lived (around 80). To avoid experimental bias, donors of different ages were spread randomly across the sequencing lanes. Two additional independent replicas of 1 million unique cDNA reads from the same blood draw were analyzed for two donors (one aged 18 to 30 and one aged 80 or older). What the work shows at the level of the full study, not this receptor alone: Conclusive comparison of naive and antigen-experienced compartments was prevented by the profiling of bulk unsorted PBMCs. Observed TCR beta diversity per million T cells fell roughly linearly with age, and a significant reduction was already apparent by age about 38. Because donor CMV infection status was unknown, age-related changes in expanded clonotypes were potentially confounded. Total diversity estimates from one million sequenced T cells were considered lower bounds and underestimates. Compared with the aged group, the long-lived group had more naive CD4+ T cells, fewer expanded clones and increased TCR diversity, a pattern suggesting age selection. The percentage of naive T cells measured by flow cytometry correlated strongly with observed TCR beta diversity.

The library was produced with 5' RACE. Data came from an Illumina HiSeq 2500. A second PCR of about 7 to 12 cycles was run with a J-beta primer mix and a sample-barcoded 5' primer. Each TCR beta cDNA molecule received a unique molecular identifier from a template-switch 5' adaptor carrying 12 random nucleotides. At least 2.5 million CDR3-containing paired-end reads were obtained from each sample. First-strand cDNA was synthesized from all RNA with the Mint cDNA synthesis kit, primed by a TRBC-specific oligonucleotide. Following uracil-DNA glycosylase treatment, all cDNA underwent a first 18-cycle PCR with the universal primers M1SS and BC2_uni_R. As for the authors' bioinformatics: For normalization, 1 million high-quality reads were randomly selected from each sample, with every read carrying a distinct molecular identifier. Instead of being binned into consensus sequences, reads that shared molecular identifiers were thrown out. MiTCR, set to a Q25 quality threshold and the strictest error-elimination algorithm, was used for CDR3 identification, clonotype clustering and error correction. A nonparametric unseen species model using Euler transformation provided a lower-bound estimate of total TCR beta diversity. TCRdb trimmed the raw reads at Q25, called clones with MiXCR and kept productive beta chains. Each entry merges the rows of one CDR3 protein and shows their most common DNA and genes. The V and J calls come from TCRdb's annotation, not from the publication. This sample gives some 730,000 distinct CDR3 sequences in total; 22% of them show up just once. Of the sample, less than 25% is held by the ten largest clones.

The germline V end is reduced by 1 base and the J end by 4 bases; junction bases left unmatched: 7. CDR1 is given as DFQATT and CDR2 as SNEGSKA, both from the germline V gene (reference sequence). Spanning cysteine to phenylalanine, the CDR3 consists of 15 amino acids. Only CDR3 DNA remains: 45 bases, in frame from the first base. Donors were a few dozen systemically healthy Caucasian individuals from Russia aged roughly 6 to 90 years. Approximately 10 milliliters of peripheral blood were collected from each donor into EDTA-treated Vacutainer tubes. Ficoll-Paque density-gradient centrifugation was used to isolate PBMCs, with at least 6.5 million per sample. Trizol reagent was used to extract total RNA from PBMCs, with at least 6 micrograms per sample. Naive CD45RAhigh/CD27high T cell percentages were measured by flow cytometry on a PBMC aliquot from every donor.

Rearrangement joined TRBV20-1 to TRBJ2-5; 9 junctional bases match TRBD2. This clonotype originated in a man between 65 and 85 years old in good health. Sequences were obtained from blood. The CDR3: CSARASGVRRETQYF. The base sequence is TGCAGTGCTAGAGCTAGCGGGGTTCGGAGAGAGACCCAGTACTTC.